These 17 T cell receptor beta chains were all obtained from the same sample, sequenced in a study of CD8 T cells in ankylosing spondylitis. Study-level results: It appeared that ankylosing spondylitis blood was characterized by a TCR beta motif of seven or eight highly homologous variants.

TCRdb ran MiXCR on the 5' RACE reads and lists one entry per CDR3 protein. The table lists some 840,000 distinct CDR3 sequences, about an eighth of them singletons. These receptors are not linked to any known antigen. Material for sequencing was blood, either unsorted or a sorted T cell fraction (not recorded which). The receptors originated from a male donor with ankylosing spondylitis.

CDR3 residues: CASSVVGPTNTEAFF. In DNA form, the CDR3 reads TGTGCCAGCAGCGTAGTAGGGCCTACGAACACTGAAGCTTTCTTT. The gene calls are TRBV9 and TRBJ1-1; D is unresolved. The CDR3 has 15 residues. The V end lost 0 bases, the J end lost 1 base, and 10 bases lay between the germline ends. Germline V gives CDR1 SGDLS, CDR2 YYNGEE.

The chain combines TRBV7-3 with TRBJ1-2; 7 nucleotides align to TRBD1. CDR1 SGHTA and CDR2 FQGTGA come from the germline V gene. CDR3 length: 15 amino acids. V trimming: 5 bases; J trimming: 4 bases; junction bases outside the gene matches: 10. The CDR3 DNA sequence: TGTGCCAGCAGCCCCTCCCCGGGACAGACCTATGGCTACACCTTC. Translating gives CASSPSPGQTYGYTF.

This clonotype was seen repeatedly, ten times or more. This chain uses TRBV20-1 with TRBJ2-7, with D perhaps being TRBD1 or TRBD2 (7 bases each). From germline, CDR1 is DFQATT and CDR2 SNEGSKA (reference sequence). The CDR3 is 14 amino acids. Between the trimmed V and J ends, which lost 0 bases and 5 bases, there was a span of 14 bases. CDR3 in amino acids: CSARELQGGNEQYF. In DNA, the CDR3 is TGCAGTGCTAGAGAGCTGCAGGGGGGGAACGAGCAGTACTTC.

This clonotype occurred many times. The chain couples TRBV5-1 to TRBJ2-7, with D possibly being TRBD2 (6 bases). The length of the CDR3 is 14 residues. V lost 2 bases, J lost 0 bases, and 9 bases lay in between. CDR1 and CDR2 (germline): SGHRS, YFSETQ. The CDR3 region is CASSFDGSSYEQYF. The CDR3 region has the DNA TGCGCCAGCAGCTTCGACGGGAGCTCCTACGAGCAGTACTTC.

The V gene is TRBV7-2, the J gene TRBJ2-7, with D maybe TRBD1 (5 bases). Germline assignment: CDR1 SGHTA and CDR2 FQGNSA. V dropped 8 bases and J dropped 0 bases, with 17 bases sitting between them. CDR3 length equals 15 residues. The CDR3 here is CASGRVVVSSYEQYF. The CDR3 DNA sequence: TGTGCCAGCGGCAGGGTGGTCGTAAGCTCCTACGAGCAGTACTTC.

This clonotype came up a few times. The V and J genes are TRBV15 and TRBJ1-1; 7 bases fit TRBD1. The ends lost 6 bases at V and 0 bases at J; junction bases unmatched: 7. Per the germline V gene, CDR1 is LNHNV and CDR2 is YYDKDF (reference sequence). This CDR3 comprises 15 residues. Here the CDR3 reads CATRMPTGMNTEAFF. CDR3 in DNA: TGTGCCACCAGAATGCCGACAGGGATGAACACTGAAGCTTTCTTT.

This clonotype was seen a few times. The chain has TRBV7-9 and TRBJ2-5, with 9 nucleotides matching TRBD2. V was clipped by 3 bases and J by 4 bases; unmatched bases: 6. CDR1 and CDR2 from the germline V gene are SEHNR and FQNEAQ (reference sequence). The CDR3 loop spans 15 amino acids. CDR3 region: CASSFESGRSETQYF. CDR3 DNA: TGTGCCAGCAGCTTCGAAAGCGGGAGGTCAGAGACCCAGTACTTC.

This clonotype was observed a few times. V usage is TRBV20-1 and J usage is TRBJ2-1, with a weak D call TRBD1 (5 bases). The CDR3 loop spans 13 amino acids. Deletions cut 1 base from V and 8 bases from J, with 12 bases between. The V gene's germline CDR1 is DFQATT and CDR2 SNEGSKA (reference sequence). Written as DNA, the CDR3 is TGCAGTGCTAGAGGTTCTTGGGGCGATGAGCAGTTCTTC. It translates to CSARGSWGDEQFF.

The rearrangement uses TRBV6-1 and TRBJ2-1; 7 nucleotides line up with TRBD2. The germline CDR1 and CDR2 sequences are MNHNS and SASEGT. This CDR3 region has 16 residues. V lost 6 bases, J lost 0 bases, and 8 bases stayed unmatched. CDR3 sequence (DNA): TGTGCCAGCAGACTACTAGCGATAAACTCCTACAATGAGCAGTTCTTC. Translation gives CASRLLAINSYNEQFF.

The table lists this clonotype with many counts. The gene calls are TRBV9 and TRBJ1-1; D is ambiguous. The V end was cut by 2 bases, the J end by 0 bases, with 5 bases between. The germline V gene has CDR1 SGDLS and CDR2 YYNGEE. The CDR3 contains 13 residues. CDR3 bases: TGTGCCAGCAGCGTGGCACTGAACACTGAAGCTTTCTTT. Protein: CASSVALNTEAFF. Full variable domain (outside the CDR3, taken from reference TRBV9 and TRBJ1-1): DSGVTQTPKHLITATGQRVTLRCSPRSGDLSVYWYQQSLDQGLQFLIQYYNGEERAKGNILERFSAQQFPDLHSELNLSSLELGDSALYFCASSVALNTEAFFGQGTRLTVV.

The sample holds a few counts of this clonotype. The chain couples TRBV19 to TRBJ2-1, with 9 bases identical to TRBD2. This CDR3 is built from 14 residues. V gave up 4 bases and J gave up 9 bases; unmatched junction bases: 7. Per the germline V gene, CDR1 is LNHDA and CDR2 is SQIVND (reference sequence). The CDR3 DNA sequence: TGTGCCAGTAGTAAAGCCGGGACTAGCCGTGAGCAGTTCTTC. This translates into CASSKAGTSREQFF. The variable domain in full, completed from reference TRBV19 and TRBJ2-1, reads DGGITQSPKYLFRKEGQNVTLSCEQNLNHDAMYWYRQDPGQGLRLIYYSQIVNDFQKGDIAEGYSVSREKKESFPLTVTSAQKNPTAFYLCASSKAGTSREQFFGPGTRLTVL.

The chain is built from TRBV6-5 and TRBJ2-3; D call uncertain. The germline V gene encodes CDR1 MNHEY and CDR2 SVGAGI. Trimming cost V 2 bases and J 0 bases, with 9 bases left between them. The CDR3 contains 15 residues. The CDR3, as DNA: TGTGCCAGCAGTTACCGATCCCGTAGCACAGATACGCAGTATTTT. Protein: CASSYRSRSTDTQYF.

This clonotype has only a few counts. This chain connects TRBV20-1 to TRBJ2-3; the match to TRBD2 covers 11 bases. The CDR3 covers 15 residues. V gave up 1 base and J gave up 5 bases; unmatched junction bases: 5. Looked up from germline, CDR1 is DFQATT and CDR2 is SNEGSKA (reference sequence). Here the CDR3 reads CSARVLAGGGDTQYF. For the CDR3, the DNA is TGCAGTGCTAGAGTCCTAGCGGGAGGTGGAGATACGCAGTATTTT.

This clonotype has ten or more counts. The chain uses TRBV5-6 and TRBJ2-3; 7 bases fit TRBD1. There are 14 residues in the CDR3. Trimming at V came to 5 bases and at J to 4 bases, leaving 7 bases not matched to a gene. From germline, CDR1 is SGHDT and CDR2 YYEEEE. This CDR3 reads CASRFDRVADTQYF. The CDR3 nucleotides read TGTGCCAGCAGGTTTGACAGGGTGGCAGATACGCAGTATTTT.

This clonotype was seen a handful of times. In DNA, the CDR3 is TGCAGTGCTTTTCCCGGCGGGGGAGCAACAGATACGCAGTATTTT. Its protein product is CSAFPGGGATDTQYF. The chain links TRBV20-1 to TRBJ2-3, with TRBD2 matching 7 bases. The CDR3 has 15 residues. Per the germline V gene, CDR1 is DFQATT and CDR2 is SNEGSKA (reference sequence). With 5 bases clipped from V and 3 bases from J, the junction kept 11 bases outside the gene matches.

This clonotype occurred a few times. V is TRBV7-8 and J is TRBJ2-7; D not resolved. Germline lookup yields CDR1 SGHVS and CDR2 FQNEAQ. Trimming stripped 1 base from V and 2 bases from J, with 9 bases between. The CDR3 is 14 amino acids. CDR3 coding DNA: TGTGCCAGCAGCTTAGGGGTCCTTCCCTACGAGCAGTACTTC. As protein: CASSLGVLPYEQYF.

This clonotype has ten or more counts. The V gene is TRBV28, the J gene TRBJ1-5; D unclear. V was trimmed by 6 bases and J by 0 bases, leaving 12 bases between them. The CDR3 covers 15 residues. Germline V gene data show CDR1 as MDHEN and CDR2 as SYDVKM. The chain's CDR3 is CASSFDGYSNQPQHF. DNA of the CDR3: TGTGCCAGCAGCTTCGACGGTTATAGCAATCAGCCCCAGCATTTT.